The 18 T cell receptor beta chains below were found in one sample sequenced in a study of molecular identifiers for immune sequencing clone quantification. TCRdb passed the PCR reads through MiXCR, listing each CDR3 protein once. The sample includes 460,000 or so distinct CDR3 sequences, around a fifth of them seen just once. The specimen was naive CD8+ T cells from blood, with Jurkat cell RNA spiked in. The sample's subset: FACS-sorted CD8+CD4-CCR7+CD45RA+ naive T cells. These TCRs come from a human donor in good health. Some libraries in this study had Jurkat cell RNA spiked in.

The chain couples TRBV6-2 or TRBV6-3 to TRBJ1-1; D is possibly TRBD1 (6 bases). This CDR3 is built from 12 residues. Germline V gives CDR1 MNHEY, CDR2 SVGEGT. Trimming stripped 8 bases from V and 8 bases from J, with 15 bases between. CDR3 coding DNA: TGTGCCAGCGTTTCCAGGGGAATAGAAGCTTTCTTT. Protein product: CASVSRGIEAFF.

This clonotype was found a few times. The CDR3 loop is CSARPPPGLVNNEQFF. In DNA, the CDR3 is TGCAGTGCTAGACCCCCCCCGGGACTAGTCAACAATGAGCAGTTCTTC. The chain couples TRBV20-1 to TRBJ2-1; 8 nucleotides line up with TRBD2. With 2 bases clipped from V and 5 bases from J, the junction kept 11 bases outside the gene matches. This CDR3 is built from 16 residues. In germline, CDR1 is DFQATT, CDR2 SNEGSKA (reference sequence).

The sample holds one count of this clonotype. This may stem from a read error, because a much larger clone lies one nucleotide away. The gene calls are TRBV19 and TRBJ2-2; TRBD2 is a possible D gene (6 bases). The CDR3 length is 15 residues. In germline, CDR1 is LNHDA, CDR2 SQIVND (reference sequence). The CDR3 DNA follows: TGTGCCAGTACCTCTGACATTGCGAACACCGGGGAGGTGTTTTTT. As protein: CASTSDIANTGEVFF.

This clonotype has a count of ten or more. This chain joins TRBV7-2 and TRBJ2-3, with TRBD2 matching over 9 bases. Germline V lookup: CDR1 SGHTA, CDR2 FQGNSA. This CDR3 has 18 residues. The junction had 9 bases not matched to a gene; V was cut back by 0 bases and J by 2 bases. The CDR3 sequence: CASSLAIISGSLTDTQYF. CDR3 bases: TGTGCCAGCAGCTTAGCGATCATTAGCGGGAGTCTCACAGATACGCAGTATTTT.

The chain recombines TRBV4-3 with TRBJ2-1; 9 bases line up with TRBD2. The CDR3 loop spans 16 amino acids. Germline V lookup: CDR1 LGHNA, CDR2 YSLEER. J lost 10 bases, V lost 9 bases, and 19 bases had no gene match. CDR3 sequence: CASAMEAGSGGREQFF. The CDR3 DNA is TGCGCCAGTGCCATGGAGGCTGGTAGCGGGGGAAGGGAGCAGTTCTTC.

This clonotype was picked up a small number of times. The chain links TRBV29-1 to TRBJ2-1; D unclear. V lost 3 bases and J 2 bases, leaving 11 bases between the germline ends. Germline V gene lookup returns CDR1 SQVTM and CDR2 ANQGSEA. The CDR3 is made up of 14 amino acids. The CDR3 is CSVDDIVTYNEQFF. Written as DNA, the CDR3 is TGCAGCGTTGATGACATAGTCACCTACAATGAGCAGTTCTTC.

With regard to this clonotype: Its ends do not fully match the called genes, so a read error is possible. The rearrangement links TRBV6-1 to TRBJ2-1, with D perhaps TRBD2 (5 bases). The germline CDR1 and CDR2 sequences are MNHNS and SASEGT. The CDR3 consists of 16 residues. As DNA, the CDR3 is TGTGCCAGCAGTGACTCGTATACGGGATATATCTATGAGCAGCTCTTC. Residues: CASSDSYTGYIYEQLF.

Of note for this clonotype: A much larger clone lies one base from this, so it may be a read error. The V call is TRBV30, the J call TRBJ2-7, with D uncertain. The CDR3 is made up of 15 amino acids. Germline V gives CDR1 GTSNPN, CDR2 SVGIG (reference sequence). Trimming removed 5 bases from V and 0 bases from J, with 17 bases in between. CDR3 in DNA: TGTGCCTGGCAACCCCCAGTGGGAAACTCCTACGAGCAGTACTTC. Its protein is CAWQPPVGNSYEQYF.

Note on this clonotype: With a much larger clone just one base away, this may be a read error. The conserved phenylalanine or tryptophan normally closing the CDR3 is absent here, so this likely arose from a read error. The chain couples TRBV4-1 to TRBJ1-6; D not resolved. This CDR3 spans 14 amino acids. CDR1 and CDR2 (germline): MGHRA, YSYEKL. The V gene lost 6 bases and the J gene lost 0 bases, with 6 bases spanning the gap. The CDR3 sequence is CASREDSYNSPLHS. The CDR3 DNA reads TGCGCCAGCAGGGAGGACTCCTATAATTCACCCCTCCACTCT.

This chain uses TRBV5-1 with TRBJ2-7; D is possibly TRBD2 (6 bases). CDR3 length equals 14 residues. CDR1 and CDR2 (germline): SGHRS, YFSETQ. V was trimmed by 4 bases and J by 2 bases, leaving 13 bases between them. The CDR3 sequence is CASSHTGGTYEQYF. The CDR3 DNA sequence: TGCGCCAGCAGCCACACGGGCGGGACCTACGAGCAGTACTTC.

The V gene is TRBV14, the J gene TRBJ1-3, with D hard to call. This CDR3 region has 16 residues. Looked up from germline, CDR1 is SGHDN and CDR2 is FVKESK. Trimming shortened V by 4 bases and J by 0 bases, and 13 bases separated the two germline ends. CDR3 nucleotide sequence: TGTGCCAGCAGCCCCACGGACGGGGACTCTGGAAACACCATATATTTT. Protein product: CASSPTDGDSGNTIYF.

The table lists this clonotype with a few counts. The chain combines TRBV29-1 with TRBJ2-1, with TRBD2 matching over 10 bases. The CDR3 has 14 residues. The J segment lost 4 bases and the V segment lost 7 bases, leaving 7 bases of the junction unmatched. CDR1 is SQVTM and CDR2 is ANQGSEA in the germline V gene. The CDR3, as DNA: TGCAGCGCCGCCGGGACTAGCGCGTACAATGAGCAGTTCTTC. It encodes CSAAGTSAYNEQFF.

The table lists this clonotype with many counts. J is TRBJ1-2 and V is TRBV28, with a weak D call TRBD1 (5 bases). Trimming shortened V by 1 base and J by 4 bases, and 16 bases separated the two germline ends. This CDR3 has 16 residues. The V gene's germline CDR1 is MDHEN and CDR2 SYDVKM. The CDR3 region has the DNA TGTGCCAGCAGTTTATCGCAGGGTATTGTAGTCTATGGCTACACCTTC. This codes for CASSLSQGIVVYGYTF.

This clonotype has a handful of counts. This chain's CDR3 is CSADWGLAGGLEQYF. DNA of the CDR3: TGCAGTGCTGACTGGGGACTAGCGGGAGGGCTCGAGCAGTACTTC. This sequence joins TRBV20-1 and TRBJ2-7; 16 nucleotides agree with TRBD2. J lost 6 bases, V lost 5 bases, and 7 bases had no gene match. CDR1 is DFQATT, CDR2 SNEGSKA, per germline (reference sequence). CDR3 length: 15 amino acids.

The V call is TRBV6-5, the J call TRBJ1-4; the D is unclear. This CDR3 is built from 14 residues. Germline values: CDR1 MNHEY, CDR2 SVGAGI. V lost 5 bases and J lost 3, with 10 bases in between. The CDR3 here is CASSRFSSNEKLFF. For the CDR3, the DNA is TGTGCCAGCAGTCGATTCTCGTCTAATGAAAAACTGTTTTTT.

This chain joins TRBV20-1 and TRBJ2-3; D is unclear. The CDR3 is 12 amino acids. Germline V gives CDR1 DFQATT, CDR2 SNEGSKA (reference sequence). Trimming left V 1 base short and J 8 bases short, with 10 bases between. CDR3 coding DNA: TGCAGTGCTAGAGTAGAGACTCCTACGCAGTATTTT. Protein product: CSARVETPTQYF.

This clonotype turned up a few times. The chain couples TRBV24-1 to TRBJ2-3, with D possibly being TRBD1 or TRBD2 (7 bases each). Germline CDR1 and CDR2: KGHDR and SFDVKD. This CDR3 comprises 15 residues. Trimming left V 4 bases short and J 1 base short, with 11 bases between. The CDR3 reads CATSEGRGRTDTQYF. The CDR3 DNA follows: TGTGCCACCAGTGAAGGGAGGGGGCGCACAGATACGCAGTATTTT.

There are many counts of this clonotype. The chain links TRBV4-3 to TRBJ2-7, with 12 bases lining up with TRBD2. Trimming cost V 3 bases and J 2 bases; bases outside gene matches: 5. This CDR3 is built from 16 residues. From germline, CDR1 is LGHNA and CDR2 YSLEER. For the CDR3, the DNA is TGCGCCAGCAGCCACGAAGGACTAGCGGGGACCTACGAGCAGTACTTC. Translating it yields CASSHEGLAGTYEQYF.